The 9 T cell receptor beta chains below come from one sample, sequenced in a study of blood T cell repertoires in COVID-19. Libraries were prepared by immunoSEQ multiplex PCR; TCRdb keeps only in-frame clonotypes and omits some of them. The sample holds a few hundred thousand clones; approximately 90% are singletons and the top ten take over 6%. The sample comprised PBMCs or T cells enriched from blood (not recorded which). All receptors derive from a woman in her thirties or forties who had recovered from COVID-19.

The chain carries TRBV27 and TRBJ1-5; tentative D call: TRBD1 (6 bases). Between the trimmed V and J ends, which lost 8 bases and 3 bases, there was a span of 14 bases. Germline CDR1 and CDR2: MNHEY and SMNVEV (reference sequence). The CDR3 length is 14 residues. The CDR3 nucleotides are TGTGCCAGCGCCCCATCAGGGGTCAATCAGCCCCAGCATTTT. This translates into CASAPSGVNQPQHF.

The rearrangement uses TRBV7-2 and TRBJ2-5; TRBD2 matches 8 bases. Germline trimming cut 4 bases from V and 4 bases from J; bases unmatched to any gene: 11. The CDR3 loop spans 16 amino acids. The germline CDR1 and CDR2 sequences are SGHTA and FQGNSA. The CDR3 DNA follows: TGTGCCAGCAGCTCCTTCGCCACTAGCGGAGGAGAGACCCAGTACTTC. This translates into CASSSFATSGGETQYF.

The rearrangement uses TRBV24-1 and TRBJ2-2; TRBD1 aligns across 8 bases. Unmatched junction bases numbered 5, after V lost 7 bases and J lost 5 bases. Looked up from germline, CDR1 is KGHDR and CDR2 is SFDVKD. The CDR3 is 14 amino acids. CDR3: CATSGQGRTGELFF. CDR3 nucleotide sequence: TGTGCCACCAGCGGACAGGGAAGGACCGGGGAGCTGTTTTTT.

The chain uses TRBV19 and TRBJ2-6; D is undetermined. The V end was cut by 1 base, the J end by 2 bases, with 6 bases between. Germline V gene sequence: CDR1 LNHDA, CDR2 SQIVND (reference sequence). This CDR3 spans 15 amino acids. CDR3 nucleotide sequence: TGTGCCAGTAGTATAGGGTCGGCTGGGGCCAACGTCCTGACTTTC. This translates into CASSIGSAGANVLTF. The variable domain in full, completed from reference TRBV19 and TRBJ2-6, reads DGGITQSPKYLFRKEGQNVTLSCEQNLNHDAMYWYRQDPGQGLRLIYYSQIVNDFQKGDIAEGYSVSREKKESFPLTVTSAQKNPTAFYLCASSIGSAGANVLTFGAGSRLTVL.

The chain uses TRBV19 and TRBJ1-6; 7 nucleotides align to TRBD1. This CDR3 region has 15 residues. V dropped 3 bases and J dropped 9; count of bases not matched to a gene: 8. Germline V gene data show CDR1 as LNHDA and CDR2 as SQIVND (reference sequence). This chain's CDR3 is CASSMKRTGGSPLHF. CDR3 bases: TGTGCCAGTAGTATGAAGCGGACAGGCGGTTCACCCCTCCACTTT.

The chain combines TRBV28 with TRBJ2-7; no definite D call. The CDR3 has 12 residues. Trimming pared 6 bases from V and 2 bases from J, leaving 8 bases between. The germline gives CDR1 MDHEN, CDR2 SYDVKM. The CDR3 bases are TGTGCCAGCAGATCTCCCCCCTACGAGCAGTACTTC. Translating gives CASRSPPYEQYF.

The chain combines TRBV9 with TRBJ2-2; D might be TRBD2 (6 bases). CDR1 SGDLS and CDR2 YYNGEE come from the germline V gene. Deletions cut 0 bases from V and 5 bases from J, with 14 bases between. This CDR3 contains 16 residues. CDR3 sequence reads: CASSVDQAGLTGELFF. The CDR3 DNA sequence: TGTGCCAGCAGCGTAGATCAAGCGGGCTTGACCGGGGAGCTGTTTTTT.

The rearrangement links TRBV6-5 to TRBJ2-5; a weak D match, TRBD2 (6 bases). The CDR3 is made up of 15 amino acids. Germline CDR1 is MNHEY and CDR2 is SVGAGI. Deletions cut 5 bases from V and 5 bases from J, with 18 bases between. The CDR3 sequence is CASSPETRPPETQYF. In DNA form, the CDR3 reads TGTGCCAGCAGTCCCGAGACTAGGCCCCCCGAGACCCAGTACTTC.

Comment on this clone: A much larger clone is a single base away; this may be a read error. The DNA for the CDR3 is TGTGCCAGCAGCCAAGAGGGGGGCTACGAGCAGTACTTC. Translating it yields CASSQEGGYEQYF. This chain uses TRBV3-1 (or the pseudogene TRBV3-2) with TRBJ2-7, with TRBD2 as a possible D gene (6 bases). Trimming removed 0 bases at V and 3 bases at J, with 6 bases between. The CDR3 is 13 residues long. The V gene's germline CDR1 is LGHDT and CDR2 YNNKEL (reference sequence).